A single sample gave rise to the 2 T cell receptor beta chains below, sequenced in a study of response to subunit inactivated influenza vaccine. TCRdb itself ran the RT-PCR reads through MiXCR, one entry per CDR3 protein. The data hold some 540,000 distinct CDR3 sequences, with around 21% observed a single time. These data are also associated with another study on T cells expressing NK-cell markers. As that report states: For TCR beta, cDNA was produced by 5'RACE template switching with UMIs.

The sample was CD4+ T cells sorted from PBMCs, taken 11 to 12 days after vaccination. These TCRs come from a man aged 50 to 60 who received an inactivated influenza vaccine.

The chain employs TRBV5-1 and TRBJ2-4, with a weak D call TRBD1 (5 bases). CDR1 and CDR2 (germline): SGHRS, YFSETQ. With 4 bases removed from V and 4 bases from J, the gap between germline ends came to 15 bases. The CDR3 runs 15 residues. CDR3 sequence reads: CASSKDTQGKNIQYF. CDR3 coding DNA: TGCGCCAGCAGCAAGGACACACAAGGAAAAAACATTCAGTACTTC.

This clonotype turned up a few times. This chain joins TRBV4-3 and TRBJ1-1; D gene ambiguous. Germline loops: CDR1 LGHNA, CDR2 YSLEER. V lost 0 bases, J lost 5 bases, and 13 bases lay in between. This CDR3 region has 15 residues. CDR3 sequence (DNA): TGCGCCAGCAGCCAAGATCTGGCAAGTGAGACTGAAGCTTTCTTT. It specifies CASSQDLASETEAFF.